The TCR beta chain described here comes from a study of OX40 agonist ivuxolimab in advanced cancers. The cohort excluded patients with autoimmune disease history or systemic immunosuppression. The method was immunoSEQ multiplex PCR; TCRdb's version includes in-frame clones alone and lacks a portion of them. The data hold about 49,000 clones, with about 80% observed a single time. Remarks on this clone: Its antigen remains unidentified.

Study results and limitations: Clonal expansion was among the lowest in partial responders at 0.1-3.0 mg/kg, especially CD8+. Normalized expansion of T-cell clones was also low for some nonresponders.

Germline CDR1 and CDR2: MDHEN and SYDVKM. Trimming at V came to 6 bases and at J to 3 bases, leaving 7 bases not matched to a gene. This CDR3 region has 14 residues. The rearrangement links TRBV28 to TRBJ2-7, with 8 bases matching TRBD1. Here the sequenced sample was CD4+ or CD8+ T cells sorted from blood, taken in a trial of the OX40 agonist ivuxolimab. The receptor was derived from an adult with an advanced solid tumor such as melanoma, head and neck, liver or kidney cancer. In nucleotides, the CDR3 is TGTGCCAGCAGATCAGGGGGCTTGGACTACGAGCAGTACTTC. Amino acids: CASRSGGLDYEQYF.